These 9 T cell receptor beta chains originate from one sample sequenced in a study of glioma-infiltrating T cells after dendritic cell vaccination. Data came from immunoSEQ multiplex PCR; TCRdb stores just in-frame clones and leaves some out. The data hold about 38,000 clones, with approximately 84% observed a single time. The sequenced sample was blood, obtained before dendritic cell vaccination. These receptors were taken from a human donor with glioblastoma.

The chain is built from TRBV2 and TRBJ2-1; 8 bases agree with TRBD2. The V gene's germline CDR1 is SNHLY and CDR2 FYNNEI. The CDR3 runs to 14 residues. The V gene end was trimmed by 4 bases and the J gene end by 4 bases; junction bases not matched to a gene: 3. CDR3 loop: CASSVRGGYNEQFF. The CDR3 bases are TGTGCCAGCAGTGTACGGGGGGGGTACAATGAGCAGTTCTTC.

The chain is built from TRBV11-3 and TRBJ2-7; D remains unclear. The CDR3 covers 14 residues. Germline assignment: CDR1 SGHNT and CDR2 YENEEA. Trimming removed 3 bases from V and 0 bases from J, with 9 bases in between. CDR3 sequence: CASSFGRSSYEQYF. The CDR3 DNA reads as TGTGCCAGCAGCTTTGGCAGGTCCTCCTACGAGCAGTACTTC. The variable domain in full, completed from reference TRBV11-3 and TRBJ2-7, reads EAGVVQSPRYKIIEKKQPVAFWCNPISGHNTLYWYLQNLGQGPELLIRYENEEAVDDSQLPKDRFSAERLKGVDSTLKIQPAELGDSAVYLCASSFGRSSYEQYFGPGTRLTVT.

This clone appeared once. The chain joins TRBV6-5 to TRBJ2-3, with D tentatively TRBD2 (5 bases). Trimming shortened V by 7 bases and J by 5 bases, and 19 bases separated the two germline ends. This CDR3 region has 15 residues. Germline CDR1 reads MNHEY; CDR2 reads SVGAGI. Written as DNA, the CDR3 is TGTGCCAGCATACGGGTTGGCGGACGGGGAGATACGCAGTATTTT. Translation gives CASIRVGGRGDTQYF.

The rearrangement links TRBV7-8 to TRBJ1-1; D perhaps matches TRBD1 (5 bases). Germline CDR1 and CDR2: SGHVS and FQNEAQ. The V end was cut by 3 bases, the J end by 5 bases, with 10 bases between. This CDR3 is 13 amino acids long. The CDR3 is CASSFQGRTEAFF. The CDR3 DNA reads TGTGCCAGCAGCTTCCAGGGTCGAACTGAAGCTTTCTTT.

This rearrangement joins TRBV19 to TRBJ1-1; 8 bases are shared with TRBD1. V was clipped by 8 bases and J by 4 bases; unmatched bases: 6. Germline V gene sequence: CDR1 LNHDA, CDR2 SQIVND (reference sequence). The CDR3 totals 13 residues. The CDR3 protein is CASAGGKSTEAFF. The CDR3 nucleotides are TGTGCCAGTGCAGGGGGCAAGAGCACTGAAGCTTTCTTT.

In nucleotides, the CDR3 is TGCGCCAGCAGCCACAGGGACAGGGGTTACACAGATACGCAGTATTTT. This gives the protein CASSHRDRGYTDTQYF. The genes are TRBV4-1 and TRBJ2-3, with TRBD1 matching 10 bases. This CDR3 has 16 residues. Germline assignment: CDR1 MGHRA and CDR2 YSYEKL. With V trimmed by 3 bases and J by 2 bases, 5 bases remained unmatched.

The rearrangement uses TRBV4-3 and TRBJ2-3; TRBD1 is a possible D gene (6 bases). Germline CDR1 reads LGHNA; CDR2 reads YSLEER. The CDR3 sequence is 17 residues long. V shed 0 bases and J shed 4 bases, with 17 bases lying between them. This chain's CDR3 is CASSQEGGHGLADTQYF. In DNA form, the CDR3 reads TGCGCCAGCAGCCAAGAAGGGGGACACGGGCTTGCAGATACGCAGTATTTT.

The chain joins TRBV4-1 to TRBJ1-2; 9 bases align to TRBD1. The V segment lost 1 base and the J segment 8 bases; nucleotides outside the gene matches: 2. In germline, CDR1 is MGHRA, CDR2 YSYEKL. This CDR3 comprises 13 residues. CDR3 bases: TGCGCCAGCAGCCAAGGGACAGGGGAAGGCTACACCTTC. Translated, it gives CASSQGTGEGYTF.

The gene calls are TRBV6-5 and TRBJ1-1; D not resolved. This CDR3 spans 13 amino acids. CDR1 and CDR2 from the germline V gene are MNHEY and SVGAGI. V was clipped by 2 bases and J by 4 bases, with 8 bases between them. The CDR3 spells CASSYNSGTEAFF. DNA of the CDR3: TGTGCCAGCAGTTACAACAGCGGCACTGAAGCTTTCTTT.